This TCR beta chain was sequenced during a study of beta chain features in type 1 diabetes. Study conclusions and caveats: HLA influence on TCRB rearrangement stayed unresolved here.

With regard to this clone: No antigen is known for it.

Expressed TCRB transcripts were sequenced because the entire RNA isolate underwent reverse transcription. Some clones are missing from TCRdb's copy, which holds only in-frame ones; the method was immunoSEQ multiplex PCR. There are some 900,000 clones in the sample; under 20% occur only once, and about 0.02% lies in the top ten. V was cut by 5 bases and J by 2 bases, with 17 bases left in between. This CDR3 spans 16 amino acids. The germline gives CDR1 LGHNA, CDR2 YNFKEQ. Sequencing was carried out using naive CD4+ T cells from blood. This TCR derives from a woman younger than 35 in good health. The chain uses TRBV4-2 and TRBJ2-3, with D maybe TRBD1 (5 bases). In DNA, the CDR3 is TGTGCCAGCAGCTTGGGGCGAACAGGCTCCACAGATACGCAGTATTTT. This gives the protein CASSLGRTGSTDTQYF.